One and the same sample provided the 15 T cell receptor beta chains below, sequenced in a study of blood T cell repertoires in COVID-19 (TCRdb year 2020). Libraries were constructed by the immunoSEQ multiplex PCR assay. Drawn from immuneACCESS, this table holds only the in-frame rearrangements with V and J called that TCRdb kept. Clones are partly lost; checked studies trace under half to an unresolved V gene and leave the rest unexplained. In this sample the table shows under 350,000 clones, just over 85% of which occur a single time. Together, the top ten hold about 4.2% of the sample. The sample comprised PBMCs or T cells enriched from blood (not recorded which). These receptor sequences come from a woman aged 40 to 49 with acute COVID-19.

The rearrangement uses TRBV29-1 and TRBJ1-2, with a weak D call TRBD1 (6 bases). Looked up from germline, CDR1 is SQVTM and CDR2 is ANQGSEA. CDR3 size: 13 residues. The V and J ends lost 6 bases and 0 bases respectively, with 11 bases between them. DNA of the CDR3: TGCAGCGTGACCGGGACACCTAACTATGGCTACACCTTC. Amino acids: CSVTGTPNYGYTF.

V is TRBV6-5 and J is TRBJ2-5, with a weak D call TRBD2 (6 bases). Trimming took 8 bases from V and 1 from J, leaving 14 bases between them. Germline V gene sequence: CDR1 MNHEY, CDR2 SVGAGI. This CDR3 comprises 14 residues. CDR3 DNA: TGTGCCAGCCGGGGTGGGACTTTCCAAGAGACCCAGTACTTC. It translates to CASRGGTFQETQYF.

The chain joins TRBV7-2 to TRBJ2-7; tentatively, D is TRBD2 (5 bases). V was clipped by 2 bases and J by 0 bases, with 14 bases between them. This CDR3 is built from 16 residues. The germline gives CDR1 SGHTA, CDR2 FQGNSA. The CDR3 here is CASSLYSVGSSYEQYF. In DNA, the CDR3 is TGTGCCAGCAGCTTATACAGCGTTGGGAGCTCCTACGAGCAGTACTTC.

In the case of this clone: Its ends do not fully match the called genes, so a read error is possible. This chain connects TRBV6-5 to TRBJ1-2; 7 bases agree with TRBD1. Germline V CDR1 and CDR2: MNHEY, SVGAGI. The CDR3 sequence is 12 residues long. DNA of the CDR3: TGTGCCAGCAGTTACTCGCCGGGGACAGTAGTATTC. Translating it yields CASSYSPGTVVF.

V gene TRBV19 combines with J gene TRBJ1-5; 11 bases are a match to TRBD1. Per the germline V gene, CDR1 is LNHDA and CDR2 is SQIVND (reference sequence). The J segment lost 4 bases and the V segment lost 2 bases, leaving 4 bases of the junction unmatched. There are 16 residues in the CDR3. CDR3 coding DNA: TGTGCCAGTAGTATACCAGGGACAGGGGGGAATCAGCCCCAGCATTTT. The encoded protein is CASSIPGTGGNQPQHF.

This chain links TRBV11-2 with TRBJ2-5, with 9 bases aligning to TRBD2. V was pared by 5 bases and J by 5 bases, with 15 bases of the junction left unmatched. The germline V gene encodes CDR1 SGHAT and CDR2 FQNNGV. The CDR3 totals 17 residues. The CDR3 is CASSPRSGTSPTETQYF. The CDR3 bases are TGTGCCAGCAGCCCAAGAAGTGGGACTAGCCCTACGGAGACCCAGTACTTC.

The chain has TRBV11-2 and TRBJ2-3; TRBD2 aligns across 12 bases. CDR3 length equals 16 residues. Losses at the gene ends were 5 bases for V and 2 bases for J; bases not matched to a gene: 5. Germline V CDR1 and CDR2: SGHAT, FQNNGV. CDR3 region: CASSQGLAGHTDTQYF. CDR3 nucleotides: TGTGCCAGCAGCCAAGGACTAGCGGGACACACAGATACGCAGTATTTT.

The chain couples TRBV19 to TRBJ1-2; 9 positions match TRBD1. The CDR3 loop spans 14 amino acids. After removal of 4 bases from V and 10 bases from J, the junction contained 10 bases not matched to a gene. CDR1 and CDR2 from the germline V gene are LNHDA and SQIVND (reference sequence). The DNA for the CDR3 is TGTGCCAGTAGTACACCGGGACAGGGTAGGGACTACACCTTC. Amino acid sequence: CASSTPGQGRDYTF. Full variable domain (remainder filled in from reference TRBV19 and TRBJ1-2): DGGITQSPKYLFRKEGQNVTLSCEQNLNHDAMYWYRQDPGQGLRLIYYSQIVNDFQKGDIAEGYSVSREKKESFPLTVTSAQKNPTAFYLCASSTPGQGRDYTFGSGTRLTVV.

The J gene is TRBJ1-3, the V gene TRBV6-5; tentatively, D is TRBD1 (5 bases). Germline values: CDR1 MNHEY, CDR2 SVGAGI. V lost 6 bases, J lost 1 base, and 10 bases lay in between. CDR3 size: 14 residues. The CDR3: CASSLGVSGNTIYF. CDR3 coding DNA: TGTGCCAGCAGCTTAGGGGTTTCTGGAAACACCATATATTTT.

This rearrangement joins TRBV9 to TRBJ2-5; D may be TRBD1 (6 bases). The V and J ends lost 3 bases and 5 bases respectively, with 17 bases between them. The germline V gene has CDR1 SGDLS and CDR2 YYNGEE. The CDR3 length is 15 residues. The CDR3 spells CASSEGPGAPETQYF. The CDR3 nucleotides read TGTGCCAGCAGCGAGGGGCCAGGGGCGCCTGAGACCCAGTACTTC.

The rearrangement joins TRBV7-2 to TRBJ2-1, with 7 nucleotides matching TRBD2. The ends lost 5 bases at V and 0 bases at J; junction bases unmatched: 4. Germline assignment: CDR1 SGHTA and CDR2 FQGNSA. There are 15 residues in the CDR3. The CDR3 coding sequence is TGTGCCAGCAGCCAGACGGGGGGCTCCTACAATGAGCAGTTCTTC. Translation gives CASSQTGGSYNEQFF. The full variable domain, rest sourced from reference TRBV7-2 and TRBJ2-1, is GAGVSQSPSNKVTEKGKDVELRCDPISGHTALYWYRQSLGQGLEFLIYFQGNSAPDKSGLPSDRFSAERTGGSVSTLTIQRTQQEDSAVYLCASSQTGGSYNEQFFGPGTRLTVL.

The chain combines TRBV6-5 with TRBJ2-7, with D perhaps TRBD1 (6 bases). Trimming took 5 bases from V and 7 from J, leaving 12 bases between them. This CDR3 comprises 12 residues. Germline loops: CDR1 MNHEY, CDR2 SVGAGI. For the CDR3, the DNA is TGTGCCAGCAGTACGAACAGGGATGAGCAGTACTTC. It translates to CASSTNRDEQYF.

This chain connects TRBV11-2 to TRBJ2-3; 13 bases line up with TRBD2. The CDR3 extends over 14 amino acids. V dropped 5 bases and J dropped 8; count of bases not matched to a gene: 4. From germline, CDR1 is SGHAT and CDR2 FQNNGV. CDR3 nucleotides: TGTGCCAGCAGCCTCGGGACTAGCGGGACTACGCAGTATTTT. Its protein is CASSLGTSGTTQYF. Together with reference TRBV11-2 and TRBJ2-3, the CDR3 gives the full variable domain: EAGVAQSPRYKIIEKRQSVAFWCNPISGHATLYWYQQILGQGPKLLIQFQNNGVVDDSQLPKDRFSAERLKGVDSTLKIQPAKLEDSAVYLCASSLGTSGTTQYFGPGTRLTVL.

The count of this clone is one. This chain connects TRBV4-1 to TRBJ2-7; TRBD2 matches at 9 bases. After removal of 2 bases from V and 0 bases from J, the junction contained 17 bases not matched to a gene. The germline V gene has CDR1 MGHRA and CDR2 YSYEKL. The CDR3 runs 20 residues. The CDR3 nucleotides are TGCGCCAGCAGCCAAAACGAGGTAATAGCGGGGGAATTGAGCTCCTACGAGCAGTACTTC. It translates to CASSQNEVIAGELSSYEQYF.

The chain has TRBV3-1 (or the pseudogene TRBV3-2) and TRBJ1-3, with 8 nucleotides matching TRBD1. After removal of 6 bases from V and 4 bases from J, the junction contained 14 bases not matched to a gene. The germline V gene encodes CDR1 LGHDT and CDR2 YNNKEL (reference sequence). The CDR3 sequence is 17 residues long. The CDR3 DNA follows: TGTGCCAGCAGTCCTATACCGGGACAGGAGGGGGGAAACACCATATATTTT. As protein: CASSPIPGQEGGNTIYF.